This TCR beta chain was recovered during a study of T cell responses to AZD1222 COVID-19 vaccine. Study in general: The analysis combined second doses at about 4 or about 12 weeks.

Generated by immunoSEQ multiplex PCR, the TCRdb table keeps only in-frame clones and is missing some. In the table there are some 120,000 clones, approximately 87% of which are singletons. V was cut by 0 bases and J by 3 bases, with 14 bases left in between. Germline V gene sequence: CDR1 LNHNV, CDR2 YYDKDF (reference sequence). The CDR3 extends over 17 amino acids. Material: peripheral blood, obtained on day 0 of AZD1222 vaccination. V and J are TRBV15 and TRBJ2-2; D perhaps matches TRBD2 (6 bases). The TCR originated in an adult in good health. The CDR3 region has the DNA TGTGCCACCAGCAGAGATTCCAGACTAGAGGACACCGGGGAGCTGTTTTTT. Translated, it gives CATSRDSRLEDTGELFF.